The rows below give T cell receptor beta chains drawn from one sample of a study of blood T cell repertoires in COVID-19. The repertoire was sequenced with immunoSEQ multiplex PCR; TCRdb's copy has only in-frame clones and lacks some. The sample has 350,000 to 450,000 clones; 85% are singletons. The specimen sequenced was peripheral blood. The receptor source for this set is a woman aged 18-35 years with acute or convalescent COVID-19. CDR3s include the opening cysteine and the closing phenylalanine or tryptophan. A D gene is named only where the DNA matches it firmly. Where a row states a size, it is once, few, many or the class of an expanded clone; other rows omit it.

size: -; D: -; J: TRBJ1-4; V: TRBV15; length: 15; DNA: TGTGCCACCAGCAGAGATACCCGGACTAATGAAAAACTGTTTTTT; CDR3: CATSRDTRTNEKLFF
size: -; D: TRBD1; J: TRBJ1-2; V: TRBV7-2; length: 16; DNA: TGTGCCAGCAGCTTAGACCCCGGGACAGATAACTATGGCTACACCTTC; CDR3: CASSLDPGTDNYGYTF
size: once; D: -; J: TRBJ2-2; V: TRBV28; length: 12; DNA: TGTGCCAGCACAGGGAACACCGGGGAGCTGTTTTTT; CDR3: CASTGNTGELFF
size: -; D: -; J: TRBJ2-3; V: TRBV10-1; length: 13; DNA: TGCGCCAGCAGTGAGTCGGTAGCAAATACGCAGTATTTT; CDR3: CASSESVANTQYF
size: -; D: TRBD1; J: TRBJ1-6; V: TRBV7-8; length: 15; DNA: TGTGCCAGCAGCTCCAGCCAGGGGGCAGGTTCACCCCTCCACTTT; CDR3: CASSSSQGAGSPLHF
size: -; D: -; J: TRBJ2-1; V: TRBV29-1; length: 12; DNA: TGCAGCGGGGGGAGCTCCTACAATGAGCAGTTCTTC; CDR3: CSGGSSYNEQFF
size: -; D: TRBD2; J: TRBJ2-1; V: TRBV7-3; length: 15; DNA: TGTGCCAGCAGTATCTCTAGCGGCTCATTCAATGAGCAGTTCTTC; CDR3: CASSISSGSFNEQFF
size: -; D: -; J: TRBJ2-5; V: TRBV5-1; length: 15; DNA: TGCGCCAGCAAAAACAGCATACGCATACAAGAGACCCAGTACTTC; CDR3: CASKNSIRIQETQYF
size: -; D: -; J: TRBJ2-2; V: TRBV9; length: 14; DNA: TGTGCCAGCTCCGGGAGTTTTGGTACCGGGGAGCTGTTTTTT; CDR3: CASSGSFGTGELFF
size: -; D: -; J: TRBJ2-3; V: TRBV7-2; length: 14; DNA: TGTGCCAGCAGCCAAGACTTCCTCACAGATACGCAGTATTTT; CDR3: CASSQDFLTDTQYF
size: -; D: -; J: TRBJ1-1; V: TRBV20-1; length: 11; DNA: TGCAGTGCTAGTGGGGGAGGTGAAGCTTTCTTT; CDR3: CSASGGGEAFF
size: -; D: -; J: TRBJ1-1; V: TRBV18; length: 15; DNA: TGTGCCAGCTCACCATCGACATTCGGGAACACTGAAGCTTTCTTT; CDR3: CASSPSTFGNTEAFF
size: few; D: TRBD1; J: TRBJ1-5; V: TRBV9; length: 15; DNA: TGTGCCAGCAGCGTAGGCGACAGGGACAATCAGCCCCAGCATTTT; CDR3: CASSVGDRDNQPQHF
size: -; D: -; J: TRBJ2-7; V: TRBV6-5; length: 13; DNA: TGTGCCAGCTCAAGAGGAGGGGCTAGCGAGCAGTACTTC; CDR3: CASSRGGASEQYF
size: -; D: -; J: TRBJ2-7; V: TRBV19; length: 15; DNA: TGTGCCAGTAGCCGGACAAGGTTGACCCATTACGAGCAGTACTTC; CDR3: CASSRTRLTHYEQYF
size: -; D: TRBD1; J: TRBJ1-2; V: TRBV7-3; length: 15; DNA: TGTGCCAGCAGCCCGGGACAGACCTACTTCTATGGCTACACCTTC; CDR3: CASSPGQTYFYGYTF
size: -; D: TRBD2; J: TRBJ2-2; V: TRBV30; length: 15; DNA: TGTGCCTGGAGTTTTGGCGGGGGGAGGGCCGGGGAGCTGTTTTTT; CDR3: CAWSFGGGRAGELFF
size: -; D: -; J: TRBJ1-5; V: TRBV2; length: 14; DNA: TGTGCCAGCAGTGCCCAGAATAGCAATCAGCCCCAGCATTTT; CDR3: CASSAQNSNQPQHF
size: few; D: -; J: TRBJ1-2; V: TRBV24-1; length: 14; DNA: TGTGCCACCAGTGATATGGGCGACCCCTATGGCTACACCTTC; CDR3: CATSDMGDPYGYTF
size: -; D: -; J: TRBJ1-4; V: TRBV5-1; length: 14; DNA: TGCGCCAGCAGCTTATCAGGGCCAAATGAAAAACTGTTTTTT; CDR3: CASSLSGPNEKLFF
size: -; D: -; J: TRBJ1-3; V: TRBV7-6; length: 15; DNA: TGTGCCAGCAGCCCAGCGGGTCACTCTGGAAACACCATATATTTT; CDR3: CASSPAGHSGNTIYF
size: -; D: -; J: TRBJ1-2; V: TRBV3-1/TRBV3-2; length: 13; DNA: TGTGCCAGCAGTCCGGGTGACTTCTATGGCTACACCTTC; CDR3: CASSPGDFYGYTF
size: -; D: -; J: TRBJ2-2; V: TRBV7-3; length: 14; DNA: TGTGCCAGCAGCTCTTCAGAGGGATCCGGGGAGCTGTTTTTT; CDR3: CASSSSEGSGELFF
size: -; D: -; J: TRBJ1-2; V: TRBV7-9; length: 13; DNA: TGTGCCAGCGTTGGAGGGCTGGTCTATGGCTACACCTTC; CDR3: CASVGGLVYGYTF
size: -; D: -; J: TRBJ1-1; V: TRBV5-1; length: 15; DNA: TGCGCCAGCAGTAGCCAGGGGTTTAGGAACACTGAAGCTTTCTTT; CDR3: CASSSQGFRNTEAFF
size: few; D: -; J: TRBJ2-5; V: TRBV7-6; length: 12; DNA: TGTGCCAGCAGCACAAGTCAAGAGACCCAGTACTTC; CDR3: CASSTSQETQYF
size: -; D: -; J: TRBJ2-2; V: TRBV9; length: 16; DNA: TGTGCCAGCAGCGTAGAAGGGACTCCTAACACCGGGGAGCTGTTTTTT; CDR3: CASSVEGTPNTGELFF
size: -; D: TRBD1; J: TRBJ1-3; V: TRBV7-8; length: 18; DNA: TGTGCCAGCAGCTTAGGGGGGACAGCGATTTTCTCTGGAAACACCATATATTTT; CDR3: CASSLGGTAIFSGNTIYF
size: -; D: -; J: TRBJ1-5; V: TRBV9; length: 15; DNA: TGTGCCAGCAGCGCAGGGGTTAATAGCAATCAGCCCCAGCATTTT; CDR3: CASSAGVNSNQPQHF
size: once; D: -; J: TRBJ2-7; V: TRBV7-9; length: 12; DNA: TGTGCCAGCAGCTTCGACAGTTACGAGCAGTACTTC; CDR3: CASSFDSYEQYF
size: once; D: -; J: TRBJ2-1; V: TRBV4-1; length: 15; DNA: TGCGCCAGCAGCCAAGCCCCCGGGGACAGACTAGGGGGAATCTTC; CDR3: CASSQAPGDRLGGIF
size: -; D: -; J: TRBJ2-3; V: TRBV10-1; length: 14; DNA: TGCGCCAGCAGTGACCCTTTAACATCCGATACGCAGTATTTT; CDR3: CASSDPLTSDTQYF
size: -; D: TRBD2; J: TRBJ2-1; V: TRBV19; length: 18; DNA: TGTGCCAGTAGTACCGGACTAGCGGGAGGGCCCCCCTACAATGAGCAGTTCTTC; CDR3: CASSTGLAGGPPYNEQFF
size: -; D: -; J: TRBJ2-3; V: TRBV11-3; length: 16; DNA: TGTGCCAGCAGCTCCTCCCGTGGCAGGGGTACAGATACGCAGTATTTT; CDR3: CASSSSRGRGTDTQYF
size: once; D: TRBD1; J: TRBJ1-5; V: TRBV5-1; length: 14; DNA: TGCGCCAGCAGCCTCGGACAGGGGGCCCAGCCCCAGCATTTT; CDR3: CASSLGQGAQPQHF
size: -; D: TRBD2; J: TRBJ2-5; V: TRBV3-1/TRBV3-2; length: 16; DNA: TGTGCCAGCAGCCTCAGTACTAGCGGGGTCCGGGAGACCCAGTACTTC; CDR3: CASSLSTSGVRETQYF
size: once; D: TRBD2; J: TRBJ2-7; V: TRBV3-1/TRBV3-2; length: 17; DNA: TGTGCCAGCAGCCTGGGACTAGCGGGAGGGCCTATCCACGAGCAGTACTTC; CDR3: CASSLGLAGGPIHEQYF
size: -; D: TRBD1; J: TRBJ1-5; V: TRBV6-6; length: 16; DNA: TGTGCCAGCAGTTACTCGGAGGACAGGGGGAGTCAGCCCCAGCATTTT; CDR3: CASSYSEDRGSQPQHF
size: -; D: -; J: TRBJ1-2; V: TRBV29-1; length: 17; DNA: TGCAGCGTTGAAGATCGTTCCCGGGTGGCCCGAAGTTATGGCTACACCTTC; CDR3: CSVEDRSRVARSYGYTF
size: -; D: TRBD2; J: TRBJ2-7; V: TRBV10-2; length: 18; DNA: TGCGCCAGCAGTGAGGGACTAGCGGGAGGCTTAATCTCCTACGAGCAGTACTTC; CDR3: CASSEGLAGGLISYEQYF
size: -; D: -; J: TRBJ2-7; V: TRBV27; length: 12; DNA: TGTGCCAGCAACGACAGCTACTCCGAGCAGTACTTC; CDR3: CASNDSYSEQYF
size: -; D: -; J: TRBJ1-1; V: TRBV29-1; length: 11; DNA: TGCAGCGTTGTAAGCGGGCTGGGAGCTTTCTTT; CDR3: CSVVSGLGAFF
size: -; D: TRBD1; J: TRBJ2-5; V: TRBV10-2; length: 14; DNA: TGCGCCAGCAGTGGACAGGGGGCGCGTGAGACCCAGTACTTC; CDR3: CASSGQGARETQYF
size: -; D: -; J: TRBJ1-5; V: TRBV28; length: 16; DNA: TGTGCCAGCAGCCCATTTGGGACATTTAGCAATCAGCCCCAGCATTTT; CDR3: CASSPFGTFSNQPQHF
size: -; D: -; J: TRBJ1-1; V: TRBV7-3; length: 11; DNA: TGTGCCAGCAGCTCGGGAGCTGAAGCTTTCTTT; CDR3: CASSSGAEAFF
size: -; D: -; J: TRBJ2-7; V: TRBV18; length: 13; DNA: TGTGCCAGCTCACCAGGGGCTCCCTACGAGCAGTACTTC; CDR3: CASSPGAPYEQYF
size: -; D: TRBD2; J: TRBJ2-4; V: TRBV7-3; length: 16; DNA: TGTGCCAGCAGCTGGGGTTCGGGGCGGGAGGAAAACATTCAGTACTTC; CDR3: CASSWGSGREENIQYF
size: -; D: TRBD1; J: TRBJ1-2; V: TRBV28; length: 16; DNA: TGTGCCAGCAGTTCTTTAACAGGGGTTGAAAACTATGGCTACACCTTC; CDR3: CASSSLTGVENYGYTF
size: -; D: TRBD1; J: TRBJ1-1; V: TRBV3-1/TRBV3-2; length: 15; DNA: TGTGCCAGCAGCCGTTGGGACAGACTCAACACTGAAGCTTTCTTT; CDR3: CASSRWDRLNTEAFF
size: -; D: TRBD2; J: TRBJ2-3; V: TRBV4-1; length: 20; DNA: TGCGCCAGCAGCCTACTCATGGGACTAGCGGGGTCGCCTAGCACAGATACGCAGTATTTT; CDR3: CASSLLMGLAGSPSTDTQYF
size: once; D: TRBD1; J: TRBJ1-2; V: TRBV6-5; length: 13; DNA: TGTGCCAGCACCAGGACAGGGAACTATGGCTACACCTTC; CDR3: CASTRTGNYGYTF
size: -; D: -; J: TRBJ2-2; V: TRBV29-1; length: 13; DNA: TGCAGCGTTGAGAAAGGAGTCGCCGGGGAGCTGTTTTTT; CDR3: CSVEKGVAGELFF
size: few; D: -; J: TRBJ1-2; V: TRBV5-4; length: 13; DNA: TGTGCCAGCAGCTTGAGCTCAGGGTCTGGCTACACCTTC; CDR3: CASSLSSGSGYTF
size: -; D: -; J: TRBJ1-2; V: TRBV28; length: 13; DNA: TGTGCCAGCAGTTTCGGGCAGGGCTATGGCTACACCTTC; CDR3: CASSFGQGYGYTF
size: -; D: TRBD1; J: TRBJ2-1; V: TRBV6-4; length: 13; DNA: TGTGCCAGCAGTGATGATAGACAGGGAATCCCGTTCTTC; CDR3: CASSDDRQGIPFF
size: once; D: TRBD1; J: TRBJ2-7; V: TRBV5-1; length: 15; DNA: TGCGCCAGCAGCTTGGCCCGGGACAGGGGAAACGAGCAGTACTTC; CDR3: CASSLARDRGNEQYF
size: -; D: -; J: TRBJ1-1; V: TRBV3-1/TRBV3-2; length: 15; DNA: TGTGCCAGCAGCACCAGGCGGACAGCTAACACTGAAGCTTTCTTT; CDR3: CASSTRRTANTEAFF
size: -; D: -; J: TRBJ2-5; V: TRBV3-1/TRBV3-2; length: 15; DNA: TGTGCCAGCAGCCCGCCGGGCCCAGGGGGGGAGACCCAGTACTTC; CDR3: CASSPPGPGGETQYF
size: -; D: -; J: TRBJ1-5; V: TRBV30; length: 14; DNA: TGTGCCTGGAGTGTTCGGGGGGGAGGTCAGCCCCAGCATTTT; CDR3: CAWSVRGGGQPQHF
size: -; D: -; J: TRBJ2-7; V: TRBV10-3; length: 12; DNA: TGTGCCACGAGGGGGGGAACCTACGAGCAGTACTTC; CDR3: CATRGGTYEQYF